The rows below give T cell receptor beta chains drawn from one sample of a study of blood T cell repertoires in COVID-19. Clones were sequenced by immunoSEQ multiplex PCR, and TCRdb holds only the in-frame ones, with some missing. The sample lists 200,000 or so clones, roughly nine tenths occurring once. Sequenced: PBMCs or T cells enriched from blood (not recorded which). The receptor source for this set is a woman under 30 in a cohort exposed to, infected with or recovered from COVID-19 (not recorded which). Each CDR3 is given with its conserved first and last residue. The order of the fields is J gene, clone size, D gene, V gene, CDR3 DNA, CDR3 protein. D genes are given only for firm matches. Clone sizes are given selectively: once, few, many, or a class where the clone is expanded.

J gene: TRBJ2-7
clone size: NA
D gene: TRBD1
V gene: TRBV28
CDR3 DNA: TGTGCCAGCAGTCCACCGACAGGGCTCTCCTACGAGCAGTACTTC
CDR3 protein: CASSPPTGLSYEQYF

J gene: TRBJ2-1
clone size: NA
D gene: TRBD1
V gene: TRBV6-5
CDR3 DNA: TGTGCCAGTCGGGGACAGGGGACCAATGAGCAGTTCTTC
CDR3 protein: CASRGQGTNEQFF

J gene: TRBJ1-3
clone size: NA
D gene: TRBD1
V gene: TRBV7-3
CDR3 DNA: TGTGCCAGCAGCTTAACGCCTAAGGACAGGGTCGGTAGAGGAGATTTT
CDR3 protein: CASSLTPKDRVGRGDF

J gene: TRBJ1-4
clone size: NA
D gene: TRBD1
V gene: TRBV2
CDR3 DNA: TGTGCCAGTTGGGGACAGGGTTACGAAAAACTGTTTTTT
CDR3 protein: CASWGQGYEKLFF

J gene: TRBJ1-1
clone size: NA
D gene: NA
V gene: TRBV19
CDR3 DNA: TGTGCCAGTACAGGGACCCCCGGGGGCACTGAAGCTTTCTTT
CDR3 protein: CASTGTPGGTEAFF

J gene: TRBJ2-2
clone size: NA
D gene: NA
V gene: TRBV12-3/TRBV12-4
CDR3 DNA: TGTGCCAGCAGTTTGAGGACAGCCGGGGAGCTGTTTTTT
CDR3 protein: CASSLRTAGELFF

J gene: TRBJ2-2
clone size: NA
D gene: NA
V gene: TRBV10-1
CDR3 DNA: TGCGCCAGCAGGCGACAGGCTAACACCGGGGAGCTGTTTTTT
CDR3 protein: CASRRQANTGELFF

J gene: TRBJ2-3
clone size: NA
D gene: NA
V gene: TRBV28
CDR3 DNA: TGTGCCAGCGTACCGTCTGGGGGCTTCGATACGCAGTATTTT
CDR3 protein: CASVPSGGFDTQYF

J gene: TRBJ1-6
clone size: once
D gene: NA
V gene: TRBV7-9
CDR3 DNA: TGTGCCAGCAGCTTCTCCAGAAATTCACCCCTCCACTTT
CDR3 protein: CASSFSRNSPLHF

J gene: TRBJ1-2
clone size: NA
D gene: NA
V gene: TRBV6-4
CDR3 DNA: TGTGCCAGCAGACCTACTCCTATGTTCGGCTACACCTTC
CDR3 protein: CASRPTPMFGYTF

J gene: TRBJ2-7
clone size: NA
D gene: NA
V gene: TRBV27
CDR3 DNA: TGTGCCAGCAGTTTCTACCAGGGGGAGCAGTACTTC
CDR3 protein: CASSFYQGEQYF

J gene: TRBJ1-1
clone size: NA
D gene: NA
V gene: TRBV6-1
CDR3 DNA: TGTGCCAGCAGTGAGACCCTACGACAGCTTGAAGCTTTCTTT
CDR3 protein: CASSETLRQLEAFF

J gene: TRBJ2-1
clone size: once
D gene: TRBD2
V gene: TRBV4-2
CDR3 DNA: TGTGCCAGCAGCCAAGCAGGGGTAGCGGGGGACAATGAGCAGTTCTTC
CDR3 protein: CASSQAGVAGDNEQFF

J gene: TRBJ2-1
clone size: once
D gene: NA
V gene: TRBV7-3
CDR3 DNA: TGTGCCAGCAGCTTGTTAGCGGATTACAATGAGCAGTTCTTC
CDR3 protein: CASSLLADYNEQFF